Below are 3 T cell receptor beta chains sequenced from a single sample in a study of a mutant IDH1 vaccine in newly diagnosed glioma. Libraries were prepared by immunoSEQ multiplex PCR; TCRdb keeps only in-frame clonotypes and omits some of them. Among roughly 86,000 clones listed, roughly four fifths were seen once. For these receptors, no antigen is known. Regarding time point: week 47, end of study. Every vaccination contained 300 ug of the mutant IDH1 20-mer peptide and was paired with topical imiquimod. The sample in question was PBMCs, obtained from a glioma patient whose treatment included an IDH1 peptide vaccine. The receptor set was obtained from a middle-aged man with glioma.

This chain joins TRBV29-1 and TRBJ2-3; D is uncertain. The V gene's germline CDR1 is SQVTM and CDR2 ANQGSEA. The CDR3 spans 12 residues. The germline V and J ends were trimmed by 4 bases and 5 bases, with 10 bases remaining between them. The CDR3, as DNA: TGCAGCGTTGGCCTCTCTCGAGATACGCAGTATTTT. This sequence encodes CSVGLSRDTQYF.

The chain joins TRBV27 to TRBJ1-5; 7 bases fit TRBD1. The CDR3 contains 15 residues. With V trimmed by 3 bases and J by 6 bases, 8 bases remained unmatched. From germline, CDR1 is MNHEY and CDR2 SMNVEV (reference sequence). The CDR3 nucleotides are TGTGCCAGCAGTTTCCGACAGGGAGAGGGTCAGCCCCAGCATTTT. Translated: CASSFRQGEGQPQHF.

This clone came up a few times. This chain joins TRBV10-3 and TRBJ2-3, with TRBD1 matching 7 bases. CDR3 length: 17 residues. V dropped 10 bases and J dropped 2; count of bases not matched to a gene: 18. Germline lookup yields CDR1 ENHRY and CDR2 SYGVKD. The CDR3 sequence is CATVVAQGSPHTDTQYF. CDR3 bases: TGTGCCACCGTGGTGGCACAGGGGTCCCCCCACACAGATACGCAGTATTTT.